This T cell receptor (beta chain) was profiled in a study of human T cells and chemical hapten exposure. Study-wide background: Sensitization used 2% DPC on around 2 cm by around 2 cm upper inner arm skin.

The CDR3 has 16 amino acids. V lost 5 bases and J lost 5, with 21 bases in between. Time point specified: pre-sensitization, week 0. Treatment defined: therapeutic diphenylcyclopropenone sensitization with weekly scalp DPC. MiXCR was run by TCRdb on the RACE reads, yielding one entry per CDR3 protein. Among 350,000 to 450,000 distinct CDR3 sequences listed, 4% to 6% were seen once. This sequence was found in a woman aged 45-65 years with alopecia areata. Some clones in this sample may be carry-over from other donors' samples. The specimen was whole blood, collected in connection with sensitization to the hapten diphenylcyclopropenone (DPC). V usage is TRBV12-3 or TRBV12-4 and J usage is TRBJ2-5; D may correspond to TRBD1 or TRBD2 (5 bases each). In DNA, the CDR3 is TGTGCCAGCAGTCGGACCACGAGGGGACCGGGCGAGACCCAGTACTTC. This gives the protein CASSRTTRGPGETQYF.